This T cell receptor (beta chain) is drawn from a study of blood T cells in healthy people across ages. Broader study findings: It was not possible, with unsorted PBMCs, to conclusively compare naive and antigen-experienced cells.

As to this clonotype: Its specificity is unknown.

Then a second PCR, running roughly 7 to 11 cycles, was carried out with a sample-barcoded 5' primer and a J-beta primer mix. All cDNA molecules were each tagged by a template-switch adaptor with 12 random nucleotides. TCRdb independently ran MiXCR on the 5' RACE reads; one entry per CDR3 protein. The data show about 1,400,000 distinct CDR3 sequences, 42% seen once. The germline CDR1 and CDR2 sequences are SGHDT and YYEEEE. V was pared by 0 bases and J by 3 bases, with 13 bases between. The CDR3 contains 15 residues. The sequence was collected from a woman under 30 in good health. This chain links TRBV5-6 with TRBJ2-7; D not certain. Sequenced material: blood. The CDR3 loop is CASSLDQVPLYEQYF. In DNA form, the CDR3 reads TGTGCCAGCAGCTTGGATCAGGTCCCTCTCTACGAGCAGTACTTC.